The 19 T cell receptor beta chains given below trace back to one sample, sequenced in a study of radiotherapy plus CTLA-4 blockade in lung cancer. The table came from immunoSEQ multiplex PCR; TCRdb's copy has only in-frame clones and leaves some out. Of 110,000 or so clones in the sample, 75% to 80% were seen once. The source was peripheral blood, collected from a patient treated with radiotherapy plus ipilimumab. The receptors were sampled from a human donor with non-small cell lung cancer who had a partial response to radiotherapy plus ipilimumab.

This chain connects TRBV7-2 to TRBJ2-2; TRBD1 agrees at 7 bases. The CDR3 sequence is 16 residues long. The trim removed 6 bases at V and 4 bases at J, leaving 11 bases unmatched. Germline values: CDR1 SGHTA, CDR2 FQGNSA. In DNA form, the CDR3 reads TGTGCCAGCAGGAATGGGACAGCCCGGGGCACCGGGGAGCTGTTTTTT. Translating it yields CASRNGTARGTGELFF.

CDR3 coding DNA: TGTGCCAGCAGCTTGGATGTGGGCCCCACAGATACGCAGTATTTT. Amino acids: CASSLDVGPTDTQYF. The rearrangement joins TRBV5-6 to TRBJ2-3; D is undetermined. The CDR3 loop spans 15 amino acids. The V and J ends lost 0 bases and 2 bases respectively, with 10 bases between them. Germline CDR1 and CDR2: SGHDT and YYEEEE.

The rearrangement uses TRBV6-1 and TRBJ1-5, with D possibly matching TRBD1 (5 bases). The germline CDR1 and CDR2 sequences are MNHNS and SASEGT. V lost 1 base, J lost 2 bases, and 9 bases lay in between. CDR3 length equals 15 residues. This chain's CDR3 is CASSEEGRGNQPQHF. As DNA, the CDR3 is TGTGCCAGCAGTGAAGAGGGCAGGGGCAATCAGCCCCAGCATTTT.

The chain combines TRBV9 with TRBJ1-2; the match to TRBD1 covers 7 bases. The CDR3 runs 14 residues. The germline gives CDR1 SGDLS, CDR2 YYNGEE. The junction had 9 bases not matched to a gene; V was cut back by 2 bases and J by 8 bases. CDR3 nucleotides: TGTGCCAGCAGCGTGGGGACAGTCGAGGAGGGCTACACCTTC. It translates to CASSVGTVEEGYTF. The variable domain in full, with the rest retrieved from reference TRBV9 and TRBJ1-2, is DSGVTQTPKHLITATGQRVTLRCSPRSGDLSVYWYQQSLDQGLQFLIQYYNGEERAKGNILERFSAQQFPDLHSELNLSSLELGDSALYFCASSVGTVEEGYTFGSGTRLTVV.

The chain has TRBV5-1 and TRBJ1-1, with unresolved D. CDR1 and CDR2 (germline): SGHRS, YFSETQ. Trimming shortened V by 0 bases and J by 5 bases, and 8 bases separated the two germline ends. This CDR3 contains 13 residues. The CDR3, as DNA: TGCGCCAGCAGCTTGGGAGGGTTTACTGAAGCTTTCTTT. Translated, it gives CASSLGGFTEAFF. The full variable domain, with the rest looked up from reference TRBV5-1 and TRBJ1-1, is KAGVTQTPRYLIKTRGQQVTLSCSPISGHRSVSWYQQTPGQGLQFLFEYFSETQRNKGNFPGRFSGRQFSNSRSEMNVSTLELGDSALYLCASSLGGFTEAFFGQGTRLTVV.

The chain carries TRBV30 and TRBJ2-5; TRBD1 matches 9 bases. V dropped 3 bases and J dropped 5; count of bases not matched to a gene: 10. The CDR3 has 15 amino acids. CDR1 and CDR2 (germline): GTSNPN, SVGIG (reference sequence). This CDR3 reads CAWRHRGRGGETQYF. CDR3 in DNA: TGTGCCTGGAGGCACAGGGGGCGCGGCGGCGAGACCCAGTACTTC.

The chain joins TRBV30 to TRBJ1-4; tentative D call: TRBD1 (6 bases). The CDR3 extends over 14 amino acids. Trimming took off 2 bases at V and 9 bases at J, with 16 bases between the two ends. Germline CDR1 is GTSNPN and CDR2 is SVGIG (reference sequence). The CDR3 loop reads CAWSFSRGEKKLFF. The CDR3 DNA sequence: TGTGCCTGGAGTTTCAGCAGGGGTGAGAAAAAACTGTTTTTT.

The chain has TRBV2 and TRBJ2-1; maybe TRBD1 (5 bases). This CDR3 comprises 13 residues. In germline, CDR1 is SNHLY, CDR2 FYNNEI. Trimming took 5 bases from V and 4 from J, leaving 9 bases between them. The CDR3 sequence: CASSSDRYNEQFF. Written as DNA, the CDR3 is TGTGCCAGCAGTTCCGACAGATACAATGAGCAGTTCTTC.

In regard to this clone: Its ends do not fully match the called genes, so a read error is possible. V is TRBV5-1 and J is TRBJ2-1; 7 nucleotides match TRBD1. The CDR3 extends over 14 amino acids. The germline gives CDR1 SGHRS, CDR2 YFSETQ. CDR3 residues: CASRLTGFDNEQFF. Here the CDR3 DNA reads TGCGCCAGCCGCTTGACAGGGTTTGACAATGAGCAGTTCTTC.

This rearrangement joins TRBV19 to TRBJ2-7; TRBD1 is a possible D gene (6 bases). Trimming took 5 bases from V and 2 from J, leaving 10 bases between them. Germline V gives CDR1 LNHDA, CDR2 SQIVND (reference sequence). The CDR3 runs to 13 residues. The CDR3 sequence is CASSSGDPYEQYF. The CDR3 DNA reads as TGTGCCAGTAGTTCAGGGGATCCCTACGAGCAGTACTTC.

This sequence joins TRBV6-1 and TRBJ2-7, with 8 bases that match TRBD1. The CDR3 has 12 residues. CDR1 MNHNS and CDR2 SASEGT come from the germline V gene. V gave up 5 bases and J gave up 8 bases; unmatched junction bases: 5. The CDR3 sequence is CASSNTGGQQYV. CDR3 DNA: TGTGCCAGCAGTAATACAGGGGGTCAGCAGTACGTC.

This chain connects TRBV9 to TRBJ2-1; maybe TRBD1 (6 bases). This CDR3 has 15 residues. The V end lost 2 bases, the J end lost 3 bases, and 12 bases lay between the germline ends. The germline V gene encodes CDR1 SGDLS and CDR2 YYNGEE. CDR3 amino acids: CASSVTGQNYNEQFF. The CDR3 bases are TGTGCCAGCAGCGTGACCGGACAGAACTACAATGAGCAGTTCTTC.

V usage is TRBV11-2 and J usage is TRBJ1-1; D might be TRBD1 (6 bases). The V end lost 5 bases, the J end lost 8 bases, and 24 bases lay between the germline ends. Per germline, CDR1 SGHAT and CDR2 FQNNGV. This CDR3 is built from 16 residues. DNA for the CDR3: TGTGCCAGCAGCCAGAAGCGTGGGACAATTCCTACCGAAGCTTTCTTT. Translated, it gives CASSQKRGTIPTEAFF.

This clone was observed a single time. The chain links TRBV2 to TRBJ1-2; 9 bases line up with TRBD1. The CDR3 sequence is 12 residues long. The germline gives CDR1 SNHLY, CDR2 FYNNEI. J gave up 8 bases and V 8 bases, and 6 bases lay outside the gene matches. CDR3 region: CASRDRVGGYTF. The DNA for the CDR3 is TGTGCCAGCCGGGACAGGGTAGGCGGCTACACCTTC.

This clone was counted once. The rearrangement uses TRBV7-2 and TRBJ1-1; no clear D gene. Trimming removed 3 bases at V and 7 bases at J, with 9 bases between. CDR3 length equals 12 residues. CDR1 is SGHTA, CDR2 FQGNSA, per germline. CDR3 nucleotide sequence: TGTGCCAGCAGCTTCCGGAGAATTGAAGCTTTCTTT. It yields the protein CASSFRRIEAFF. Filled out from reference TRBV7-2 and TRBJ1-1, the complete variable domain reads GAGVSQSPSNKVTEKGKDVELRCDPISGHTALYWYRQSLGQGLEFLIYFQGNSAPDKSGLPSDRFSAERTGGSVSTLTIQRTQQEDSAVYLCASSFRRIEAFFGQGTRLTVV.

As for this clone: Other DNA sequences from this sample encode an identical CDR3 as well. The V and J genes are TRBV5-1 and TRBJ1-5, with D perhaps TRBD1 (6 bases). The V and J ends lost 5 bases and 4 bases respectively, with 16 bases between them. Germline lookup yields CDR1 SGHRS and CDR2 YFSETQ. The length of the CDR3 is 15 residues. CDR3 bases: TGCGCCAGCAGTTCCGGACAGCCCGGGAATCAGCCCCAGCATTTT. Its translation: CASSSGQPGNQPQHF.

The V call is TRBV5-6, the J call TRBJ2-5; 7 bases map to TRBD1. Trimming took 2 bases from V and 1 from J; bases not matched to a gene: 5. This CDR3 contains 15 residues. Germline V CDR1 and CDR2: SGHDT, YYEEEE. DNA of the CDR3: TGTGCCAGCAGCTTACCCGGGACAGCCCAAGAGACCCAGTACTTC. Translation: CASSLPGTAQETQYF.

The genes are TRBV18 and TRBJ1-1; no reliable D call. The CDR3 covers 13 residues. V lost 3 bases and J 6 bases, leaving 11 bases between the germline ends. The germline gives CDR1 KGHSH, CDR2 LQKENI. The DNA of the CDR3 is TGTGCCAGCTCACCTAAAGCGGTCGCTGAAGCTTTCTTT. Protein product: CASSPKAVAEAFF.

V is TRBV30 and J is TRBJ1-6; tentatively, D is TRBD1 (6 bases). The V gene lost 2 bases and the J gene lost 10 bases, with 12 bases spanning the gap. The V gene's germline CDR1 is GTSNPN and CDR2 SVGIG (reference sequence). This CDR3 contains 13 residues. The CDR3 sequence: CAWSPERGSPLHF. CDR3 DNA: TGTGCCTGGAGTCCTGAAAGGGGGTCACCCCTCCACTTT.